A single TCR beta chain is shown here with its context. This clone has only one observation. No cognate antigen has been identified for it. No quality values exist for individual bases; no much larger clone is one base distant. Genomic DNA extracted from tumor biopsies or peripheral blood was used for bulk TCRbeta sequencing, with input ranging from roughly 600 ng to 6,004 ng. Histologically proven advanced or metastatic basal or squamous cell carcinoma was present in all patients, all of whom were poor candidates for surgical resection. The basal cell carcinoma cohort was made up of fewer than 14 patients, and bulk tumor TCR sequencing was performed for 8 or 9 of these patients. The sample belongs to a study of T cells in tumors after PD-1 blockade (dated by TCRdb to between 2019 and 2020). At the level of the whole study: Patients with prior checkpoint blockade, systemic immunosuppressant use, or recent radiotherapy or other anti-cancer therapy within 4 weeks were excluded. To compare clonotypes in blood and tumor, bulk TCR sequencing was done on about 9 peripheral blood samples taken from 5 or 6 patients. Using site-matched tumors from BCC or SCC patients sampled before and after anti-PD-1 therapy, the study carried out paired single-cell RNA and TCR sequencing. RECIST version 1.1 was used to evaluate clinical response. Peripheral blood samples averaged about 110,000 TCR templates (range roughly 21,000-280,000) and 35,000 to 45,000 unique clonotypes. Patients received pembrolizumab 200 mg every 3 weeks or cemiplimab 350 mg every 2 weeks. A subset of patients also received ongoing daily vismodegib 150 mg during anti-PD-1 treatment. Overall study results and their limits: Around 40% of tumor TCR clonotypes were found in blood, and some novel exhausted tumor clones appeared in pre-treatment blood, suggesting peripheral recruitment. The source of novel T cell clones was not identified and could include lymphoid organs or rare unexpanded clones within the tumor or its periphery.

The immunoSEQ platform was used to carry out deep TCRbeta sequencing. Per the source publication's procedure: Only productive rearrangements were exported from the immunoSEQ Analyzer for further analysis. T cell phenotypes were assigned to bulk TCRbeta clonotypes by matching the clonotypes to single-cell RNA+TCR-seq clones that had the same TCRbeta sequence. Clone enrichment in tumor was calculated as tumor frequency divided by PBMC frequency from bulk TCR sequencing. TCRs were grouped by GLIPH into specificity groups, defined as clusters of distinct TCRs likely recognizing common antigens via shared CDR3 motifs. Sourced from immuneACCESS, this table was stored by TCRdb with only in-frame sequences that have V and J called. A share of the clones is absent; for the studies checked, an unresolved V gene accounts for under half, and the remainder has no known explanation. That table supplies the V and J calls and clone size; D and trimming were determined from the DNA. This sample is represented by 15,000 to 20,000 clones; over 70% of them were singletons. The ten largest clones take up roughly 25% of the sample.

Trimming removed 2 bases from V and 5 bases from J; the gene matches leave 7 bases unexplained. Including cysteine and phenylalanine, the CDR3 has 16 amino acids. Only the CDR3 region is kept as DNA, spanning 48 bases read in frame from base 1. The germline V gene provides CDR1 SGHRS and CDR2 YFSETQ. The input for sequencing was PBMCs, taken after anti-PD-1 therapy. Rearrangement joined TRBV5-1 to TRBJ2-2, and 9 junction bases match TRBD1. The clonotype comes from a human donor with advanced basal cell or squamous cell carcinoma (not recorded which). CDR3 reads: CASSLTQGAGTGELFF. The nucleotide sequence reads TGCGCCAGCAGCTTAACACAGGGGGCTGGTACCGGGGAGCTGTTTTTT. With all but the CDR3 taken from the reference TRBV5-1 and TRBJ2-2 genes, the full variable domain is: KAGVTQTPRYLIKTRGQQVTLSCSPISGHRSVSWYQQTPGQGLQFLFEYFSETQRNKGNFPGRFSGRQFSNSRSEMNVSTLELGDSALYLCASSLTQGAGTGELFFGEGSRLTVL.